This TCR beta chain was obtained from a study of T-cell reconstitution after alpha-beta-depleted transplantation in children. Study-wide points: About two months after transplant, alpha-beta T cells reportedly came from several hundred expanded graft clones.

Unique molecular identifiers were used in preparing the TCRbeta library. TCRdb re-derived calls from the PCR reads in MiXCR, one entry per CDR3 protein. The top ten hold roughly two fifths of the sample, which has 300,000 to 400,000 distinct CDR3 sequences, 16% seen once. This clonotype was observed a few times. What it recognizes is unknown. CDR1 and CDR2 (germline): SEHNR, FQNEAQ (reference sequence). V lost 3 bases and J 0 bases, leaving 12 bases between the germline ends. The CDR3 runs 15 residues. Material: PBMCs, mostly from graft donor cells, obtained 360 days after TCRalphabeta/CD19-depleted stem cell transplant. The sequence came from a male patient aged 2 to 10 who had a stem cell transplant for acute lymphoblastic leukemia, so the T cells may come from the graft donor. V usage is TRBV7-9 and J usage is TRBJ2-7; D is uncertain. The CDR3 protein is CASSLAPTASYEQYF. The CDR3 bases are TGTGCCAGCAGCTTGGCCCCAACAGCCTCCTACGAGCAGTACTTC.